This TCR beta chain was retrieved from a study of beta chain features in type 1 diabetes. Germline V CDR1 and CDR2: SGHAT, FQNNGV. V was clipped by 5 bases and J by 5 bases, with 9 bases between them. This CDR3 comprises 13 residues. General study results and limits: All four CD4+ subsets of Type 1 diabetes patients contained TCRB CDR3s that were moderately but significantly shorter.

Isolated RNA was reverse transcribed in full, so expressed TCRB transcripts were sequenced. Assay: immunoSEQ multiplex PCR; the TCRdb copy retains only in-frame clones and omits some. The sample contains fewer than 18,000 clones, 65% to 85% of which appear only once. To note about this clone: Its antigen is not known.

The origin of this receptor is a woman aged 18 to 35 with type 1 diabetes. The sequenced sample was stem cell memory CD4+ T cells from blood. The chain links TRBV11-2 to TRBJ2-2, with D possibly matching TRBD1 (6 bases). CDR3 amino acids: CASSLQGTGELFF. The CDR3 nucleotides are TGTGCCAGCAGCCTACAGGGAACCGGGGAGCTGTTTTTT.